The 32 T cell receptor beta chains below all came from one sample that was sequenced in a study of shared clonotypes between healthy human individuals. The table came from immunoSEQ multiplex PCR; TCRdb's copy has only in-frame clones and leaves some out. The table records about 340,000 clones, roughly 80% of them present only once. The source material was memory CD4+ T cells sorted from blood. Stated subset: CD45RA-negative fraction. The receptors come from a man between 25 and 39 years old in good health.

CDR3 DNA: TGTGCCAGCAAACGGGAGACGTACGAGCAGTACTTC. The encoded protein is CASKRETYEQYF. V usage is TRBV9 and J usage is TRBJ2-7; D possibly corresponds to TRBD2 (6 bases). This CDR3 has 12 residues. Deletions cut 6 bases from V and 4 bases from J, with 11 bases between. CDR1 is SGDLS and CDR2 is YYNGEE in the germline V gene.

With regard to this clone: Other nucleotide sequences in the sample specify the same CDR3. The rearrangement links TRBV18 to TRBJ2-7; 11 bases line up with TRBD1. V shed 3 bases, J shed 4 bases, and the junction held 2 bases outside the gene matches. This CDR3 is built from 14 residues. Per germline, CDR1 KGHSH and CDR2 LQKENI. In DNA, the CDR3 is TGTGCCAGCTCACCCGGGACAGGGGGTTACGAGCAGTACTTC. Translating gives CASSPGTGGYEQYF.

This clone was observed a single time. The chain links TRBV5-1 to TRBJ2-2, with a tentative D call TRBD1 (6 bases). In germline, CDR1 is SGHRS, CDR2 YFSETQ. The CDR3 spans 16 residues. Trimming stripped 1 base from V and 1 base from J, with 11 bases between. The CDR3 region is CASSLPRGLNTGELFF. CDR3 coding DNA: TGCGCCAGCAGCTTGCCCAGGGGCCTGAACACCGGGGAGCTGTTTTTT.

The chain uses TRBV7-9 and TRBJ2-5; the D gene is possibly TRBD2 (5 bases). Trimming took off 8 bases at V and 5 bases at J, with 18 bases between the two ends. The CDR3 extends over 14 amino acids. The germline V gene has CDR1 SEHNR and CDR2 FQNEAQ (reference sequence). As DNA, the CDR3 is TGTGCCAGCCAGCAGCTCTCTTCGGGGGAGACCCAGTACTTC. This codes for CASQQLSSGETQYF.

The chain joins TRBV27 to TRBJ2-7; 7 bases are shared with TRBD1. The germline V gene encodes CDR1 MNHEY and CDR2 SMNVEV (reference sequence). V lost 4 bases and J lost 2; bases outside the gene matches: 2. The CDR3 is made up of 13 amino acids. CDR3 sequence (DNA): TGTGCCAGCAGTTGGGGGACAGCCTACGAGCAGTACTTC. Its translation: CASSWGTAYEQYF.

The chain carries TRBV19 and TRBJ1-1; D is perhaps TRBD1 (6 bases). This CDR3 is built from 15 residues. The germline V and J ends were trimmed by 11 bases and 3 bases, with 22 bases remaining between them. Germline loops: CDR1 LNHDA, CDR2 SQIVND (reference sequence). This CDR3 reads CASFGTGIGYTEAFF. In nucleotides, the CDR3 is TGTGCCTCCTTCGGAACAGGGATAGGGTACACTGAAGCTTTCTTT.

The chain uses TRBV2 and TRBJ1-1, with a tentative D call TRBD1 (6 bases). This CDR3 has 13 residues. Germline values: CDR1 SNHLY, CDR2 FYNNEI. V dropped 6 bases and J dropped 3 bases, with 11 bases sitting between them. CDR3 region: CASRRGGDTEAFF. For the CDR3, the DNA is TGTGCCAGCAGGAGGGGGGGCGACACTGAAGCTTTCTTT.

This clone appeared a single time. V usage is TRBV10-1 and J usage is TRBJ2-1, with D possibly matching TRBD1 (5 bases). The germline V gene encodes CDR1 WNHNN and CDR2 SYGVQD (reference sequence). V was clipped by 3 bases and J by 5 bases, with 14 bases between them. The CDR3 sequence is 15 residues long. The CDR3 region has the DNA TGCGCCAGCAGTGAACAGGTTCGATTTAACAATGAGCAGTTCTTC. The encoded protein is CASSEQVRFNNEQFF.

With respect to this clone: Other DNA sequences of this sample code for an identical CDR3. V gene TRBV6-5 combines with J gene TRBJ2-7, with 7 bases aligning to TRBD1. The CDR3 covers 13 residues. The V gene's germline CDR1 is MNHEY and CDR2 SVGAGI. V lost 5 bases, J lost 2 bases, and 3 bases stayed unmatched. The CDR3 DNA sequence: TGTGCCAGCAGTCGACAGGGTCCCTACGAGCAGTACTTC. Encoded protein: CASSRQGPYEQYF.

The rearrangement uses TRBV28 and TRBJ1-2; TRBD1 matches 9 bases. This CDR3 is built from 13 residues. Germline V gene data show CDR1 as MDHEN and CDR2 as SYDVKM. J lost 8 bases, V lost 5 bases, and 6 bases had no gene match. The CDR3 loop reads CASSLTGGWGYTF. The CDR3 coding sequence is TGTGCCAGCAGTCTCACAGGGGGCTGGGGCTACACCTTC.

V is TRBV5-4 and J is TRBJ2-7, with TRBD2 matching over 7 bases. V lost 1 base, J lost 5 bases, and 0 bases stayed unmatched. Germline V gives CDR1 SGHNT, CDR2 YYREEE (reference sequence). This CDR3 is 12 amino acids long. DNA for the CDR3: TGTGCCAGCAGCTTGAGCGGGGACGAGCAGTACTTC. Encoded protein: CASSLSGDEQYF.

The chain joins TRBV2 to TRBJ2-7, with D uncertain. The V end was cut by 3 bases, the J end by 6 bases, with 12 bases between. The CDR3 has 13 residues. Germline V gene sequence: CDR1 SNHLY, CDR2 FYNNEI. The CDR3 loop is CASSDVAVSEQYF. CDR3 bases: TGTGCCAGCAGTGATGTGGCAGTTTCCGAGCAGTACTTC.

V usage is TRBV9 and J usage is TRBJ1-4; D is uncertain. The CDR3 sequence is 15 residues long. CDR1 is SGDLS, CDR2 YYNGEE, per germline. Trimming took 4 bases from V and 0 from J, leaving 10 bases between them. The CDR3 DNA reads as TGTGCCAGCAGCCCGTCAGATACAACTAATGAAAAACTGTTTTTT. Encoded protein: CASSPSDTTNEKLFF.

A few counts support this clone. V is TRBV6-1 and J is TRBJ2-4, with D hard to call. The CDR3 spans 13 residues. The V end lost 3 bases, the J end lost 11 bases, and 14 bases lay between the germline ends. Germline V gene data show CDR1 as MNHNS and CDR2 as SASEGT. CDR3 region: CASSEGTIFVQYF. Written as DNA, the CDR3 is TGTGCCAGCAGTGAGGGAACTATCTTTGTTCAGTACTTC.

In its sample, this clone was seen a few times. Other nucleotide sequences in the sample specify the same CDR3. This rearrangement joins TRBV9 to TRBJ2-2, with D maybe TRBD1 (6 bases). CDR1 and CDR2 from the germline V gene are SGDLS and YYNGEE. The CDR3 extends over 16 amino acids. The V end was cut by 1 base, the J end by 2 bases, with 12 bases between. The CDR3 DNA follows: TGTGCCAGCAGCGTATGGCAGGGGCCTAACACCGGGGAGCTGTTTTTT. Its protein is CASSVWQGPNTGELFF. Looking up the rest from reference TRBV9 and TRBJ2-2 gives the full variable domain: DSGVTQTPKHLITATGQRVTLRCSPRSGDLSVYWYQQSLDQGLQFLIQYYNGEERAKGNILERFSAQQFPDLHSELNLSSLELGDSALYFCASSVWQGPNTGELFFGEGSRLTVL.

V and J are TRBV6-1 and TRBJ2-7; 7 nucleotides line up with TRBD1. The CDR3 loop spans 16 amino acids. J was trimmed by 6 bases and V by 4 bases; bases with no gene match: 15. CDR1 and CDR2 from the germline V gene are MNHNS and SASEGT. The CDR3 DNA reads as TGTGCCAGCAGTGCATTCGCAGGGGATTCAGGGGGCGAGCAGTACTTC. This sequence encodes CASSAFAGDSGGEQYF.

The rearrangement uses TRBV2 and TRBJ1-5, with D perhaps matching TRBD1 (5 bases). CDR3 length equals 14 residues. The germline V and J ends were trimmed by 7 bases and 0 bases, with 10 bases remaining between them. Germline V gene sequence: CDR1 SNHLY, CDR2 FYNNEI. CDR3: CASTGPNSNQPQHF. The CDR3 DNA reads TGTGCCAGCACGGGACCTAATAGCAATCAGCCCCAGCATTTT.

The chain links TRBV7-9 to TRBJ2-1; no reliable D call. The CDR3 sequence is 13 residues long. Germline values: CDR1 SEHNR, CDR2 FQNEAQ (reference sequence). Trimming removed 0 bases at V and 5 bases at J, with 5 bases between. CDR3 bases: TGTGCCAGCAGCTTAGCCGGAAACAATGAGCAGTTCTTC. Residues: CASSLAGNNEQFF.

This clone was observed a handful of times. The rearrangement uses TRBV18 and TRBJ2-7, with a possible D match to TRBD1 (6 bases). Trimming removed 5 bases at V and 0 bases at J, with 11 bases between. The CDR3 spans 14 residues. CDR1 and CDR2 from the germline V gene are KGHSH and LQKENI. As DNA, the CDR3 is TGTGCCAGCTCATCACAGGGTTTCTCCTACGAGCAGTACTTC. Translated: CASSSQGFSYEQYF.

The rearrangement uses TRBV5-8 and TRBJ1-1; TRBD1 matches at 9 bases. The CDR3 runs 16 residues. CDR1 is SGHTS and CDR2 is YDEGEE in the germline V gene. Trimming removed 3 bases from V and 3 bases from J; junction bases left unmatched: 9. Here the CDR3 reads CASSWGTGIEYTEAFF. The CDR3 DNA is TGTGCCAGCAGCTGGGGGACAGGGATAGAATACACTGAAGCTTTCTTT.

The J gene is TRBJ2-7, the V gene TRBV13; D is unclear. The CDR3 extends over 14 amino acids. CDR1 and CDR2 (germline): PRHDT, FYEKMQ (reference sequence). V lost 3 bases to trimming and J lost 2 bases, with 11 bases between them. This CDR3 is CASSFNPRPYEQYF. In DNA, the CDR3 is TGTGCCAGCAGCTTCAATCCTCGACCCTACGAGCAGTACTTC.

The rearrangement joins TRBV9 to TRBJ2-7; the D is unclear. The CDR3 extends over 14 amino acids. CDR1 is SGDLS, CDR2 YYNGEE, per germline. V lost 3 bases to trimming and J lost 2 bases, with 12 bases between them. This CDR3 is CASSEVAWTYEQYF. CDR3 in DNA: TGTGCCAGCAGCGAAGTCGCATGGACCTACGAGCAGTACTTC.

The rearrangement joins TRBV7-2 to TRBJ2-1, with 8 positions matching TRBD1. CDR1 SGHTA and CDR2 FQGNSA come from the germline V gene. The CDR3 runs 13 residues. The V segment lost 8 bases and the J segment 3 bases; nucleotides outside the gene matches: 3. In nucleotides, the CDR3 is TGTGCCAGCGCGACAGGGGTCTACAATGAGCAGTTCTTC. Protein: CASATGVYNEQFF.

The chain carries TRBV6-5 and TRBJ1-3, with D unresolved. This CDR3 comprises 16 residues. Trimming cost V 0 bases and J 0 bases, with 9 bases left between them. The germline gives CDR1 MNHEY, CDR2 SVGAGI. The CDR3 DNA follows: TGTGCCAGCAGTTACTCGAGGAGCAGCTCTGGAAACACCATATATTTT. Translation: CASSYSRSSSGNTIYF.

This clone was found a few times. The chain carries TRBV7-2 and TRBJ2-5; 9 positions agree with TRBD2. This CDR3 is 16 amino acids long. V lost 5 bases, J lost 5 bases, and 12 bases stayed unmatched. Germline CDR1 reads SGHTA; CDR2 reads FQGNSA. Here the CDR3 DNA reads TGTGCCAGCAGCCAAAGAGCGGGAGGAGGGTGGGAGACCCAGTACTTC. The encoded protein is CASSQRAGGGWETQYF.

The chain has TRBV29-1 and TRBJ2-7, with a tentative D call TRBD2 (5 bases). This CDR3 is 14 amino acids long. The germline V and J ends were trimmed by 0 bases and 5 bases, with 14 bases remaining between them. In germline, CDR1 is SQVTM, CDR2 ANQGSEA. The CDR3 DNA follows: TGCAGCGTTGAAGATTCCGGGAAAAGCGACGAGCAGTACTTC. Its translation is CSVEDSGKSDEQYF.

This clone was seen only a few times. Other DNA sequences in the sample encode the same CDR3. This sequence joins TRBV28 and TRBJ2-7; D not resolved. Germline-derived CDR1 and CDR2 are MDHEN and SYDVKM. This CDR3 has 13 residues. Trimming took off 2 bases at V and 3 bases at J, with 8 bases between the two ends. The CDR3 DNA sequence: TGTGCCAGCAGTTTAGACGGTAGCTACGAGCAGTACTTC. Translating it yields CASSLDGSYEQYF.

Of note for this clone: With only one base between it and a far larger clone, this is likely a read error. This chain joins TRBV5-1 and TRBJ2-2; D remains unclear. From germline, CDR1 is SGHRS and CDR2 YFSETQ. CDR3 size: 14 residues. The CDR3 protein is CVSSLTTNTGELFF. CDR3 bases: TGCGTCAGCAGCCTCACAACCAACACCGGGGAGCTGTTTTTT.

V and J are TRBV19 and TRBJ2-1, with 8 bases identical to TRBD2. Germline V gives CDR1 LNHDA, CDR2 SQIVND (reference sequence). J gave up 2 bases and V 4 bases, and 4 bases lay outside the gene matches. The CDR3 contains 15 residues. In DNA, the CDR3 is TGTGCCAGTAGTAGGGCGGGAGGCCCCTACAATGAGCAGTTCTTC. Translation: CASSRAGGPYNEQFF.

CDR3 in DNA: TGTGCCAGCAGCCCAAGGACTAGCGGGAGCGTATGGGGCACCGGGGAGCTGTTTTTT. This codes for CASSPRTSGSVWGTGELFF. The rearrangement uses TRBV7-8 and TRBJ2-2; TRBD2 agrees at 13 bases. The V gene end was trimmed by 5 bases and the J gene end by 4 bases; junction bases not matched to a gene: 13. CDR3 size: 19 residues. The germline V gene encodes CDR1 SGHVS and CDR2 FQNEAQ.

This clone occurred a few times. V is TRBV2 and J is TRBJ2-2; D not certain. Germline CDR1 is SNHLY and CDR2 is FYNNEI. This CDR3 contains 13 residues. V was clipped by 8 bases and J by 2 bases, with 9 bases between them. CDR3 sequence reads: CASEKHNTGELFF. As DNA, the CDR3 is TGTGCCAGCGAGAAGCACAACACCGGGGAGCTGTTTTTT.

The chain joins TRBV19 to TRBJ2-1; D might be TRBD1 (5 bases). CDR1 LNHDA and CDR2 SQIVND come from the germline V gene (reference sequence). The V end was cut by 8 bases, the J end by 5 bases, with 19 bases between. The CDR3 extends over 15 amino acids. DNA for the CDR3: TGTGCCAGTGCCCAAGACAGTTTGTTTCACAATGAGCAGTTCTTC. Its translation is CASAQDSLFHNEQFF.